These 3 T cell receptor beta chains share one sample of origin, sequenced in a study of early T cells in non-severe SARS-CoV-2 infection. TCRdb reanalysed the 5' RACE reads using MiXCR and keeps one entry per CDR3 protein. The table includes 25,000 to 30,000 distinct CDR3 sequences, over 4.5% detected once. Sequencing used whole blood. These receptors originate from an adult who was a healthcare worker with PCR-confirmed SARS-CoV-2 infection or an uninfected control (not recorded which).

This clonotype has a count of ten or more. The chain links TRBV4-3 to TRBJ2-5; D not certain. The CDR3 is 15 amino acids. In germline, CDR1 is LGHNA, CDR2 YSLEER. The V end was cut by 0 bases, the J end by 2 bases, with 10 bases between. This CDR3 is CASSQDFGRQETQYF. The CDR3 bases are TGCGCCAGCAGCCAAGATTTTGGCAGACAAGAGACCCAGTACTTC.

This clonotype was observed a few times. The rearrangement uses TRBV6-2 or TRBV6-3 and TRBJ2-7; TRBD1 agrees at 12 bases. V shed 0 bases, J shed 5 bases, and the junction held 5 bases outside the gene matches. Germline CDR1 reads MNHEY; CDR2 reads SVGEGT. This CDR3 has 16 residues. The CDR3 region is CASSYSGDRGLHEQYF. CDR3 in DNA: TGTGCCAGCAGTTACTCGGGGGACAGGGGGCTCCACGAGCAGTACTTC.

This clonotype appeared many times. V gene TRBV5-1 combines with J gene TRBJ2-6; D perhaps matches TRBD1 (5 bases). Between the trimmed V and J ends, which lost 4 bases and 3 bases, there was a span of 11 bases. Germline loops: CDR1 SGHRS, CDR2 YFSETQ. The CDR3 totals 15 residues. CDR3 amino acids: CASSVQGGGANVLTF. CDR3 sequence (DNA): TGCGCCAGCAGCGTGCAGGGCGGTGGGGCCAACGTCCTGACTTTC.